The source of this TCR beta chain is a study of breast tumors, draining lymph nodes, adjacent tissues. Germline-derived CDR1 and CDR2 are KGHSH and LQKENI. The CDR3 runs to 13 residues. V lost 8 bases and J 0 bases, leaving 8 bases between the germline ends. TCRdb recomputed calls from the multiplex PCR reads with MiXCR, one row per CDR3 protein. The sample includes about 47,000 distinct CDR3 sequences, 23% seen only once; the top ten take under 9.5%. Broader study findings: Luminal-like breast cancer showed significantly greater tumor-nontumor repertoire similarity than basal-like breast cancer did. Tumors had less TCR diversity than lymph nodes, more than nontumor tissue.

A word on this clonotype: Its antigen is as yet unknown. Since a much larger clone is just one base distant, this may be a read error.

Sequenced sample: breast tumor tissue. This rearrangement joins TRBV18 to TRBJ1-3; D gene unclear. This sequence originates from a female donor with breast cancer. Some clones in this sample may be carry-over from other donors' samples. The CDR3: CASPGSSGNTIYF. For the CDR3, the DNA is TGTGCCAGCCCAGGTAGCTCTGGAAACACCATATATTTT.